What follows describes a single T cell receptor beta chain. Its antigen is not identified. Using immunoSEQ multiplex PCR, the repertoire was profiled, and TCRdb retains in-frame clones only, with some absent. The data show about 35,000 clones, 80% to 95% seen once. These data are taken from a study of PD-1 blockade in classical Hodgkin lymphoma. Study-wide context: Every 2 weeks, patients got 3 mg/kg intravenous nivolumab. General study results and limits: CD4+ TCR diversity rose significantly by C4D1, and CD8+ TCR diversity did not.

Germline V lookup: CDR1 SGHTA, CDR2 FQGTGA. The CDR3 runs 13 residues. V shed 2 bases and J shed 14 bases, with 13 bases lying between them. All patients relapsed after autologous stem cell transplantation, and brentuximab vedotin exposure varied. From thawed PBMCs, CD4+ T cells were purified using magnetic negative selection. The sequence was collected from a human donor with classical Hodgkin lymphoma. The sample here was CD4+ T cells from blood, taken at baseline. The chain combines TRBV7-3 with TRBJ2-6; maybe TRBD1 (6 bases). CDR3 sequence reads: CASSLVAGALLTF. The CDR3 nucleotides read TGTGCCAGCAGCTTAGTAGCAGGGGCCCTCCTGACTTTC.